The T cell receptor beta chain described here comes from a study of T cell changes during pregnancy in multiple sclerosis. TCRdb's copy holds only in-frame clones and misses some; the assay was immunoSEQ multiplex PCR. The table includes some 30,000 clones, 80% to 90% detected once. The CDR3 has 15 residues. The V segment lost 3 bases and the J segment 8 bases; nucleotides outside the gene matches: 9. The germline V gene encodes CDR1 SEHNR and CDR2 FQNEAQ (reference sequence). This sequence joins TRBV7-9 and TRBJ2-1, with 8 bases identical to TRBD2. The sequencing used CD8+ T cells from peripheral blood mononuclear cells, collected in the second trimester of pregnancy. The TCR sequence derives from a female donor with multiple sclerosis, enrolled in a pregnancy study. The CDR3 region has the DNA TGTGCCAGCAGCTTCGGTGTGGTAGCGGGATATGAGCAGTTCTTC. Its translation: CASSFGVVAGYEQFF.